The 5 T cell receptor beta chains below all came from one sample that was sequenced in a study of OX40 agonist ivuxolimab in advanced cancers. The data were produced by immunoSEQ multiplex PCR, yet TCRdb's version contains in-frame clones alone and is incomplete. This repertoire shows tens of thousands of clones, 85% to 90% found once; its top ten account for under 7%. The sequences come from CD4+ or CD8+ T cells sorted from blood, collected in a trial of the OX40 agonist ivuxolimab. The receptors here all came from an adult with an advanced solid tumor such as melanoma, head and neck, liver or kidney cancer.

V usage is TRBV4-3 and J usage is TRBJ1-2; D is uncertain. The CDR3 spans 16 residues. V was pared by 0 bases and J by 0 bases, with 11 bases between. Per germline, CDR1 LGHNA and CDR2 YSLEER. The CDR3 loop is CASSQDSLGANYGYTF. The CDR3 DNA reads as TGCGCCAGCAGCCAAGATAGTCTTGGCGCTAACTATGGCTACACCTTC.

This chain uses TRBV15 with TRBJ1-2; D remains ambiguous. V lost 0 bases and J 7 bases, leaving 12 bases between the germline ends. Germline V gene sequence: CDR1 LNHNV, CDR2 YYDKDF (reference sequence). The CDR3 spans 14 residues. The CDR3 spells CATSRDGTRFGYTF. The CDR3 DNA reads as TGTGCCACCAGCAGAGATGGAACGCGGTTTGGCTACACCTTC.

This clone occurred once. The CDR3 loop reads CAWSSGPTGNTIYF. As DNA, the CDR3 is TGTGCCTGGAGTTCAGGCCCGACTGGAAACACCATATATTTT. This chain links TRBV30 with TRBJ1-3; D unclear. The CDR3 is made up of 14 amino acids. V lost 2 bases, J lost 2 bases, and 10 bases lay in between. The germline gives CDR1 GTSNPN, CDR2 SVGIG (reference sequence). Full variable domain (remainder filled in from reference TRBV30 and TRBJ1-3): SQTIHQWPATLVQPVGSPLSLECTVEGTSNPNLYWYRQAAGRGLQLLFYSVGIGQISSEVPQNLSASRPQDRQFILSSKKLLLSDSGFYLCAWSSGPTGNTIYFGEGSWLTVV.

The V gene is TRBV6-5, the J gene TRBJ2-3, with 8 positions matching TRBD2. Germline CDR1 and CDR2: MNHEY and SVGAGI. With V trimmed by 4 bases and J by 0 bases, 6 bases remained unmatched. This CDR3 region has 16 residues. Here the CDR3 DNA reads TGTGCCAGCAGTTTTTTAGCGGGATCAAGCACAGATACGCAGTATTTT. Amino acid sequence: CASSFLAGSSTDTQYF.

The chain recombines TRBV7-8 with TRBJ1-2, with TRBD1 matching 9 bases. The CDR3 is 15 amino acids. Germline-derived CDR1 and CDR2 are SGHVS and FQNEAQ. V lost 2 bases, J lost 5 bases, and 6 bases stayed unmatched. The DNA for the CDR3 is TGTGCCAGCAGCTTATTACAGGGGGCGGGTTATGGCTACACCTTC. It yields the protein CASSLLQGAGYGYTF.